The clone carrying this TCR beta chain was observed a few times. V dropped 1 base and J dropped 5; count of bases not matched to a gene: 6. Germline CDR1 is DFQATT and CDR2 is SNEGSKA (reference sequence). The length of the CDR3 is 16 residues. This specimen belongs to a study of identical twins. In TCRdb, the 5' RACE reads were re-called with MiXCR into one record per CDR3 protein. The data hold around 500,000 distinct CDR3 sequences, with 13% to 15% observed a single time. These data were likewise used in another study, on yellow fever vaccine responses in identical twins.

The source material was CD4+ T cells sorted from blood. V gene TRBV20-1 combines with J gene TRBJ2-3, with TRBD2 identical over 13 bases. The receptor comes from a young woman in good health. DNA for the CDR3: TGCAGTGCTAGAGGTGGGACTAGCGGGGTCGTAGATACGCAGTATTTT. Its protein product is CSARGGTSGVVDTQYF.